This TCR beta chain was recovered during a study of identical twins. General study results and limits: Cord blood beta clonotypes present at high abundance carried fewer insertions; no such pattern appeared in memory repertoires. Zero-insertion analyses were open to partial confounding by invariant MAIT and iNKT cells. Conclusions relied on cross-sectional statistical analysis, not following the same donors. Low generation-probability sequences were in excess among twin-shared out-of-frame alpha sequences.

MiXCR, applied by TCRdb to the 5' RACE reads, yields one record per CDR3 protein. The data contain 520,000 or so distinct CDR3 sequences, roughly 21% of them singletons. This CDR3 comprises 17 residues. V lost 11 bases to trimming and J lost 0 bases; unmatched junction nucleotides: 13. Germline V gene lookup returns CDR1 ENHRY and CDR2 SYGVKD. Points on this clonotype: Its target is unknown.

This sample also belongs to another study, concerning T cells expressing NK-cell markers.

Sample: CD4+ T cells sorted from blood. This TCR derives from a woman aged 18-29 years in good health. The chain combines TRBV10-3 with TRBJ2-6; 7 nucleotides align to TRBD2. CDR3 in amino acids: CASWGGGTPSGANVLTF. For the CDR3, the DNA is TGTGCCTCGTGGGGCGGGGGTACCCCCTCTGGGGCCAACGTCCTGACTTTC.